This TCR beta chain was obtained from a study of blood T cell repertoires in COVID-19. On the study more broadly: Acute and convalescent COVID-19 specimens originated in the United States, Italy and Spain. PBMCs, B-cell-depleted T cells, or T cells were the source of the cDNA or gDNA that made up the material.

In the authors' methods: Amplification of reference gene primers was used by the study to estimate nucleated cell counts. Clones were read by immunoSEQ multiplex PCR, and TCRdb kept only the in-frame ones, dropping some. V and J calls and clone size are given by that table; D and trimming were obtained from the DNA. Among around 250,000 clones listed, 85% were seen once. The TCR originated in a man between 45 and 60 years old with active or convalescent COVID-19. Sequenced: peripheral blood.

DNA of the CDR3: TGTGCCAGCAGTCTGGACAGGGGAACTGAAGCTTTCTTT. This translates into CASSLDRGTEAFF. The rearrangement uses TRBV12-3 or TRBV12-4 and TRBJ1-1; 9 bases align to TRBD1. The J segment lost 5 bases and the V segment lost 5 bases, leaving 3 bases of the junction unmatched. The CDR3 runs 13 residues.